Sequencing of this TCR beta chain was carried out in a study of response to subunit inactivated influenza vaccine. This clonotype was observed a few times. Its cognate antigen is unknown. Findings of the study overall: Few new T cells, the authors suggested, are recruited by each seasonal influenza vaccination.

TCRdb redid the calling of the RT-PCR reads with MiXCR, one entry per CDR3 protein. The sample has 400,000 to 550,000 distinct CDR3 sequences; about 25% are singletons. The germline V gene encodes CDR1 MGHDK and CDR2 SYGVNS. The length of the CDR3 is 15 residues. J lost 1 base, V lost 6 bases, and 8 bases had no gene match. This sample comprised CD4+ T cells sorted from PBMCs, obtained 5 days after vaccination. V and J are TRBV25-1 and TRBJ1-1; 7 bases match TRBD1. The receptor was derived from a man between 45 and 60 years old who received an inactivated influenza vaccine. CDR3 sequence: CASRPRGQQNTEAFF. The DNA for the CDR3 is TGTGCCAGCAGACCCAGGGGACAGCAGAACACTGAAGCTTTCTTT.